The 5 T cell receptor beta chains below were found in one sample sequenced in a study of beta chain features in type 1 diabetes. Study findings and constraints: Patients with Type 1 diabetes showed moderately but significantly shorter TCRB CDR3s in all four CD4+ subsets.

Expressed TCRB transcripts got sequenced, as all isolated RNA was reverse transcribed. Here immunoSEQ multiplex PCR was the method, and the copy in TCRdb shows in-frame clones only, minus some. This sample has some 270,000 clones, with approximately 11% found just once. Their target antigens are unknown. The sequenced material came from naive CD4+ T cells from blood. The source of these receptors is a young man with type 1 diabetes.

V is TRBV7-8 and J is TRBJ1-5; D call uncertain. Per the germline V gene, CDR1 is SGHVS and CDR2 is FQNEAQ. The CDR3 contains 16 residues. The V and J ends lost 0 bases and 11 bases respectively, with 20 bases between them. The CDR3 here is CASSLALASGTHTQHF. The CDR3 region has the DNA TGTGCCAGCAGCTTAGCGCTCGCCAGCGGCACACATACCCAGCATTTT. Combining the CDR3 with reference TRBV7-8 and TRBJ1-5 gives the whole variable domain GAGVSQSPRYKVAKRGQDVALRCDPISGHVSLFWYQQALGQGPEFLTYFQNEAQLDKSGLPSDRFFAERPEGSVSTLKIQRTQQEDSAVYLCASSLALASGTHTQHFGDGTRLSIL.

The chain uses TRBV28 and TRBJ1-4; 10 nucleotides line up with TRBD1. After removal of 5 bases from V and 7 bases from J, the junction contained 7 bases not matched to a gene. CDR3 length equals 15 residues. The germline gives CDR1 MDHEN, CDR2 SYDVKM. The chain's CDR3 is CASSEADRGTEKLFF. In DNA form, the CDR3 reads TGTGCCAGCAGTGAGGCGGACAGGGGGACTGAAAAACTGTTTTTT.

CDR3 nucleotide sequence: TGTGCCAGCAGCCCTGGACTAGTGAATGAGCAGTTCTTC. This encodes CASSPGLVNEQFF. The J gene is TRBJ2-1, the V gene TRBV6-5, with TRBD2 matching 7 bases. V was clipped by 6 bases and J by 7 bases; unmatched bases: 6. CDR1 and CDR2 (germline): MNHEY, SVGAGI. The CDR3 length is 13 residues.

A few counts support this clone. CDR3 sequence: CATSRVPRQGGNEQFF. The CDR3 region has the DNA TGTGCCACCAGCAGAGTACCCAGACAGGGGGGGAATGAGCAGTTCTTC. The genes are TRBV15 and TRBJ2-1; TRBD1 aligns across 9 bases. V trimming: 1 base; J trimming: 7 bases; junction bases outside the gene matches: 8. The germline gives CDR1 LNHNV, CDR2 YYDKDF (reference sequence). This CDR3 contains 16 residues.

This clone came up a few times. Other nucleotide sequences from this sample produce the same CDR3. The genes are TRBV6-6 and TRBJ2-5; D is perhaps TRBD2 (5 bases). The CDR3 has 11 amino acids. V was shortened by 5 bases and J by 5 bases, with 6 bases between the two germline ends. Per the germline V gene, CDR1 is MNHNY and CDR2 is SVGAGI (reference sequence). The CDR3 region has the DNA TGTGCCAGCAGTCGCGGGGAGACCCAGTACTTC. Its translation: CASSRGETQYF.